This TCR beta chain was sequenced during a study of T cell responses to AZD1222 COVID-19 vaccine (dated by TCRdb to about 2021). With regard to the full study: Because spike-specific TCR depth and breadth did not differ between the two schedules, AZD1222 recipients who got a second dose at roughly 4 weeks were pooled with those who got a second dose at roughly 12 weeks. Enrollment into the trials was organized by age into subgroups of 18-55, 56-69 and 70-plus years, and those subgroups contained 148, 28 and 57 TCR-sequenced participants, respectively. A total of approximately 240 trial participants underwent TCR sequencing, of whom more than 200 had received two doses of AZD1222 and 26 had received two doses of the MenACWY control vaccine.

Overall study results and their limits: Conclusions about previously exposed vaccinees were limited because only six or seven AZD1222 recipients were SARS-CoV-2 seropositive at baseline. After two AZD1222 doses, both the breadth and the depth of spike-specific TCRs were significantly higher than at day 0 and than in MenACWY recipients. Because no day 14 peak-response samples were available, the repertoires could be characterized only after the peak T cell response. Most participants were white British and females outnumbered males, and the authors suggested that clonal diversity may have been underestimated. CD4 TCRs associated with the vaccine covered the entire spike protein, and the dominant responses were in regions 160-218 and 743-854. The 56-69-year group was small, and its depth increase did not reach significance, likely because of low power. Epitopes outside the regions mutated in the B.1.351 and B.1.1.7 variants were reportedly recognized by nearly half of the unique spike-specific TCRs.

The CDR3 regions of human TCRbeta chains were analyzed by immunosequencing. On the study's bioinformatics: Repertoire TCRs were checked for matches against a reference library of SARS-CoV-2-specific TCRs that had been generated using the MIRA antigen-specificity platform. Breadth meant the fraction of unique TCRs that were SARS-CoV-2-associated, whereas depth meant the fraction of total T cells that were SARS-CoV-2-associated. Each spike-specific TCR was assigned to its reactive spike region and to a CD4 or CD8 class using the MIRA data. Log10-transformed breadth and depth values were compared by one-way ANOVA with Sidak's multiple comparisons tests. TCRdb re-hosts the immuneACCESS table, in-frame sequences only. Its copies lack some clones; in the studies checked, an unresolved V gene accounts for under half of them, and the cause for the rest is not known. That table gives V, J and clone size, and the DNA gave D and trimming. This sample has more than 75,000 clones in its table, and roughly nine tenths of those were observed once. The top ten clonotypes cover roughly 1.7% of the sample.

CDR1 and CDR2, per the germline V gene, are SGHTA and FQGNSA. The CDR3 has 13 amino acids, counting the end cysteine and phenylalanine. The retained sequence is limited to the CDR3, 39 bases, with the frame set at the first base. V sheds 5 bases and J sheds 4 bases, leaving 11 bases between their ends. About this clone: The antigen this receptor binds is unknown. One base away there is no much larger clone; base qualities are not given.

The time point label, read with the paper, signifies: baseline before first vaccination. Samples from vaccinated people were obtained from the UK trials COV001 and COV002, which included a single-blind randomized controlled phase 2/3 trial of AZD1222 (ChAdOx1 nCoV-19) in healthy adults. For TCRbeta chain sequencing, PBMC samples were collected from trial participants at day 0 and at day 28 after the second dose. This TCR derives from an adult in good health. Recombination connected TRBV7-2 to TRBJ1-1; the D segment cannot be called with confidence. Sequenced material: peripheral blood, taken on day 0 of AZD1222 vaccination. The DNA sequence follows: TGTGCCAGCAGCCGCTCAAGCCGCACTGAAGCTTTCTTT. This is translated as CASSRSSRTEAFF.